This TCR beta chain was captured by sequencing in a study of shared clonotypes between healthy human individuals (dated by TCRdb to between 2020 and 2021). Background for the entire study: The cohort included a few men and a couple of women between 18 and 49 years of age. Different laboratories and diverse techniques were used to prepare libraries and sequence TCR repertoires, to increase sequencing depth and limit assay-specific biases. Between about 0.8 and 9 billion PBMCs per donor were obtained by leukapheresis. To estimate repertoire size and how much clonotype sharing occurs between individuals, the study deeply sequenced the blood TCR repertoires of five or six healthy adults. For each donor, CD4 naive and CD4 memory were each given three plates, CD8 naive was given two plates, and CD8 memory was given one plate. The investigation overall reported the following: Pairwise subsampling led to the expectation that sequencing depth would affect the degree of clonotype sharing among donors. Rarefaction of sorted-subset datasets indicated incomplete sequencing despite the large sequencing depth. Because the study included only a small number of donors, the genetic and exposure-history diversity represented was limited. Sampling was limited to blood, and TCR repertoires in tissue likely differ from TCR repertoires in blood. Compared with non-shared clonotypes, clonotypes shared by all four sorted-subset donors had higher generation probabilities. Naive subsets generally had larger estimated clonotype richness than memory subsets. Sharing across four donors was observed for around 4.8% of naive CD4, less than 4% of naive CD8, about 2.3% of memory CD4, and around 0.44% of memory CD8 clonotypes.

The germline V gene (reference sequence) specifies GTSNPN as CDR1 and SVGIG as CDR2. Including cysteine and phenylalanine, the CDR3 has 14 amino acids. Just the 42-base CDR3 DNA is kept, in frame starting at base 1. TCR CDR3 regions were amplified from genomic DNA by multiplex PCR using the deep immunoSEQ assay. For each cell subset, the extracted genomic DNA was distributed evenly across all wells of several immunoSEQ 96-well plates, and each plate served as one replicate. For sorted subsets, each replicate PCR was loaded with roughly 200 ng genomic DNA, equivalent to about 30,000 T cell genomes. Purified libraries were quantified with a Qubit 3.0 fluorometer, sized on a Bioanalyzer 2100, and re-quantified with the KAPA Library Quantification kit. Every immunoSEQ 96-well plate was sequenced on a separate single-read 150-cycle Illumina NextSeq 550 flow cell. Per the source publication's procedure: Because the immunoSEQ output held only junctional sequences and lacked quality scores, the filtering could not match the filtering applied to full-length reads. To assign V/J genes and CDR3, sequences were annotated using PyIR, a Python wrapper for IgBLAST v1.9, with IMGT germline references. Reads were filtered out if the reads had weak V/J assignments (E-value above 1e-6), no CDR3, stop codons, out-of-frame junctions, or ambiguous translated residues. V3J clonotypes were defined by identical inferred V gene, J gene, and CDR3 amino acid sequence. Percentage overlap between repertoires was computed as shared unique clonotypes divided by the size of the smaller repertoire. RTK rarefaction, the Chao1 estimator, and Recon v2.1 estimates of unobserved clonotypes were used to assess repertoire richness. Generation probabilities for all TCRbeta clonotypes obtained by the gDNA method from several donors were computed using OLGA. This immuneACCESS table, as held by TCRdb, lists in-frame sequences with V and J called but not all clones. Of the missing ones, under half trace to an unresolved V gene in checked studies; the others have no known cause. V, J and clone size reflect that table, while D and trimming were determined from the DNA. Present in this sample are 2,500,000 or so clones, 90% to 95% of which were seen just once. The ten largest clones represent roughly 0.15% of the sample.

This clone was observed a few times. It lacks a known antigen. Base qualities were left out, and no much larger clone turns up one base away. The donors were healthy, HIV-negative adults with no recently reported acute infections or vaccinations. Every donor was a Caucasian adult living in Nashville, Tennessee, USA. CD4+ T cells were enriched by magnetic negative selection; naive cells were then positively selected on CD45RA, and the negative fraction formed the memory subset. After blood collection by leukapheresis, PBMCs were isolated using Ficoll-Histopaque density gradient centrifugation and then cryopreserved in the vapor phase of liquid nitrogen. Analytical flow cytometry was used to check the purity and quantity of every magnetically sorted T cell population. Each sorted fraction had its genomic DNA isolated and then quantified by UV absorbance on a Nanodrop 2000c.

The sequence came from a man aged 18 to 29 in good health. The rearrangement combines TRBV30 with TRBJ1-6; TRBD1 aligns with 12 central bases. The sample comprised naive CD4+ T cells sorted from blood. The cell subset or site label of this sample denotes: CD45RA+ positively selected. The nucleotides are TGTGCTTGGGACAGGGGGCCAGGTGAATCACCCCTCCACTTT. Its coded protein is CAWDRGPGESPLHF.